The clone carrying this T cell receptor (beta chain) was seen a few times. The record originates from a study of blood T cells in healthy people across ages. A second roughly 7 to 11 cycle PCR used barcoded and J-beta primers. TCRdb redid the calling of the 5' RACE reads with MiXCR, one entry per CDR3 protein. The table lists some 690,000 distinct CDR3 sequences, roughly 20% of them singletons. Sequencing used blood. This sequence was found in a man in his sixties or seventies in good health.

The CDR3 loop is CASCTQGVGRYTEAFF. In DNA, the CDR3 is TGTGCCAGCTGTACGCAGGGGGTGGGCAGGTACACTGAAGCTTTCTTT. This rearrangement joins TRBV12-3 or TRBV12-4 to TRBJ1-1; 7 positions match TRBD1. This CDR3 has 16 amino acids. The V segment lost 8 bases and the J segment 3 bases; nucleotides outside the gene matches: 15.